Listed here are 9 T cell receptor beta chains from one sample, sequenced in a study of T cell responses to AZD1222 COVID-19 vaccine. Method: immunoSEQ multiplex PCR; TCRdb's copy keeps in-frame clones and lacks some. This repertoire shows about 95,000 clones, about 89% found once; its top ten account for 3.5% to 4.5%. Sequencing used peripheral blood, obtained on day 0 of AZD1222 vaccination. The source of these receptors is an adult in good health.

This sequence joins TRBV2 and TRBJ1-5, with TRBD1 as a possible D gene (5 bases). The CDR3 covers 13 residues. Deletions cut 4 bases from V and 8 bases from J, with 12 bases between. CDR1 and CDR2 from the germline V gene are SNHLY and FYNNEI. CDR3 coding DNA: TGTGCCAGCAGTGCCTACCTGGGGGAGCCCCAGCATTTT. It translates to CASSAYLGEPQHF.

V gene TRBV5-1 combines with J gene TRBJ2-1; TRBD2 matches 8 bases. Per the germline V gene, CDR1 is SGHRS and CDR2 is YFSETQ. Trimming took 3 bases from V and 5 from J; bases not matched to a gene: 7. The CDR3 runs to 15 residues. The chain's CDR3 is CASSSGGGLNNEQFF. Written as DNA, the CDR3 is TGCGCCAGCAGCTCCGGGGGGGGCCTAAACAATGAGCAGTTCTTC.

The V call is TRBV4-1, the J call TRBJ2-3; no reliable D call. CDR3 length equals 15 residues. With 0 bases removed from V and 5 bases from J, the gap between germline ends came to 12 bases. The V gene's germline CDR1 is MGHRA and CDR2 YSYEKL. CDR3 bases: TGCGCCAGCAGCCAAGACCGACGTTTTGGAGATACGCAGTATTTT. As protein: CASSQDRRFGDTQYF.

The chain is built from TRBV30 and TRBJ1-4; TRBD1 matches 8 bases. Germline CDR1 is GTSNPN and CDR2 is SVGIG (reference sequence). With 3 bases clipped from V and 8 bases from J, the junction kept 8 bases outside the gene matches. The CDR3 is made up of 14 amino acids. The CDR3 reads CAWRTQGGREKLFF. DNA for the CDR3: TGTGCCTGGAGGACACAGGGGGGAAGGGAAAAACTGTTTTTT.

The chain uses TRBV5-3 and TRBJ1-5; D is unclear. TRBV5-3 has ORF status, its function being uncertain. V shed 0 bases and J shed 3 bases, with 19 bases lying between them. CDR3 size: 18 residues. The DNA of the CDR3 is TGTGCCAGAAGCTTGGGTAGTACATTCAAACGGGTCAATCAGCCCCAGCATTTT. Amino acid sequence: CARSLGSTFKRVNQPQHF.

The V call is TRBV3-1 (or the pseudogene TRBV3-2), the J call TRBJ1-3, with D possibly being TRBD1 (6 bases). The CDR3 is 17 residues long. Germline V gives CDR1 LGHDT, CDR2 YNNKEL (reference sequence). V shed 3 bases and J shed 0 bases, with 15 bases lying between them. The CDR3 nucleotides read TGTGCCAGCAGCCATGAGACAGGCACGAGCTCTGGAAACACCATATATTTT. This translates into CASSHETGTSSGNTIYF.

The chain links TRBV18 to TRBJ2-7, with D unclear. This CDR3 contains 13 residues. Trimming removed 4 bases at V and 1 base at J, with 8 bases between. Germline CDR1 reads KGHSH; CDR2 reads LQKENI. The CDR3, as DNA: TGTGCCAGCTCACAGGTCCAGTCCTACGAGCAGTACTTC. Its protein is CASSQVQSYEQYF.

The chain carries TRBV7-8 and TRBJ1-3, with no clear D. Per germline, CDR1 SGHVS and CDR2 FQNEAQ. CDR3 length equals 13 residues. V lost 0 bases and J lost 4, with 4 bases in between. CDR3: CASSLAAGNTIYF. DNA of the CDR3: TGTGCCAGCAGCTTAGCCGCGGGAAACACCATATATTTT.

The chain combines TRBV9 with TRBJ2-7; 8 bases are shared with TRBD1. The V gene end was trimmed by 4 bases and the J gene end by 4 bases; junction bases not matched to a gene: 10. Germline V lookup: CDR1 SGDLS, CDR2 YYNGEE. The CDR3 runs to 15 residues. For the CDR3, the DNA is TGTGCCAGCAGCCCCGACAGGGGTACTGTGTACGAGCAGTACTTC. Translated, it gives CASSPDRGTVYEQYF.